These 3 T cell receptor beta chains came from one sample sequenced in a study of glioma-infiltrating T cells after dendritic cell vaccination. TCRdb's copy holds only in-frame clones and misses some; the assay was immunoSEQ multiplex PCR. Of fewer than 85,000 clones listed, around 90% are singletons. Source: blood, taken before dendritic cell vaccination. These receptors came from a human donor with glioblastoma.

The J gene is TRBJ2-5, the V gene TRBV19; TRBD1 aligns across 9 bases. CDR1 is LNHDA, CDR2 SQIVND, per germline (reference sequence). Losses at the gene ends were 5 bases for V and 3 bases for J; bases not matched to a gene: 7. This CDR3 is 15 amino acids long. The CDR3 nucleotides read TGTGCCAGTAGTGACCCCCGGACAGGGGAAGAGACCCAGTACTTC. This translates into CASSDPRTGEETQYF.

In nucleotides, the CDR3 is TGTGCCAGCAGTTACGGGACAGGGGGTGCAAAACTGTTTTTT. Its translation: CASSYGTGGAKLFF. The chain combines TRBV6-5 with TRBJ1-4, with 11 bases lining up with TRBD1. Germline CDR1 MNHEY, CDR2 SVGAGI. The junction had 3 bases not matched to a gene; V was cut back by 2 bases and J by 10 bases. The CDR3 length is 14 residues.

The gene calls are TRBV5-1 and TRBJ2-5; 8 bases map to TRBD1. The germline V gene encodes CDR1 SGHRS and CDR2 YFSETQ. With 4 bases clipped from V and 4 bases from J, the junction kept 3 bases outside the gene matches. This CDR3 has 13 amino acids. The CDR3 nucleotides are TGCGCCAGCAGCCAGGGGGCCCGAGAGACCCAGTACTTC. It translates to CASSQGARETQYF. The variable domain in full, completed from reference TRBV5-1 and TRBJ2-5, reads KAGVTQTPRYLIKTRGQQVTLSCSPISGHRSVSWYQQTPGQGLQFLFEYFSETQRNKGNFPGRFSGRQFSNSRSEMNVSTLELGDSALYLCASSQGARETQYFGPGTRLLVL.